Shown below are 2 T cell receptor beta chains from a single sample sequenced in a study of tumor and adjacent non-tumor tissue in lung cancer. TCRbeta libraries were built with three rounds of nested PCR, modified from ARM-PCR. MiXCR was run by TCRdb on the multiplex PCR reads, yielding one entry per CDR3 protein. Of around 210,000 distinct CDR3 sequences in the sample, 70% to 75% are singletons; the top ten hold roughly 24%. RNA was extracted from bulk tissue without any cell sorting. Sequenced material: lung tumor tissue. The receptors come from a man in his 60s with non-small cell lung cancer.

This clonotype was observed a few times. This chain links TRBV12-3 or TRBV12-4 with TRBJ2-1; no firm D call. The CDR3 is 14 amino acids. With 4 bases removed from V and 8 bases from J, the gap between germline ends came to 15 bases. The chain's CDR3 is CASSSSGGNDEQFF. The CDR3 nucleotides read TGTGCCAGCAGTTCGTCCGGTGGGAACGATGAGCAGTTCTTC.

On this clonotype: The junction differs from germline at one of its ends, possibly a read error. CDR3 region: CASSLSSFDGKEGYTF. As DNA, the CDR3 is TGTGCTAGCAGCTTAAGCTCCTTCGACGGAAAGGAGGGCTACACCTTC. The V and J genes are TRBV11-2 and TRBJ1-2; no definite D call. This CDR3 contains 16 residues. Per germline, CDR1 SGHAT and CDR2 FQNNGV. Drawing the rest from reference TRBV11-2 and TRBJ1-2, the complete variable domain is EAGVAQSPRYKIIEKRQSVAFWCNPISGHATLYWYQQILGQGPKLLIQFQNNGVVDDSQLPKDRFSAERLKGVDSTLKIQPAKLEDSAVYLCASSLSSFDGKEGYTFGSGTRLTVV.